The 22 T cell receptor beta chains presented below share a single source sample, sequenced in a study of blood T cells in healthy people across ages. Together with a sample-barcoded 5' primer, a J-beta primer mix was included in a second PCR lasting roughly 6 to 12 cycles. TCRdb ran MiXCR on the 5' RACE reads and lists one entry per CDR3 protein. The table lists approximately 830,000 distinct CDR3 sequences, 60% to 80% of them singletons. What was sequenced was blood. These receptors originate from a man aged 25-45 years in good health.

This chain links TRBV3-1 with TRBJ2-5; TRBD2 might be the D (5 bases). Germline V gives CDR1 LGHDT, CDR2 YNNKEL (reference sequence). This CDR3 region has 12 residues. Trimming stripped 2 bases from V and 7 bases from J, with 8 bases between. The CDR3 nucleotides read TGTGCCAGCAGCCAAAATGAGGGGACCCAGTACTTC. Its protein product is CASSQNEGTQYF.

CDR3 region: CAARKSPDQQFF. DNA for the CDR3: TGTGCCGCCCGGAAGAGCCCCGATCAGCAGTTCTTC. This chain connects TRBV19 to TRBJ2-1; D remains ambiguous. Trimming removed 11 bases from V and 11 bases from J, with 19 bases in between. Per germline, CDR1 LNHDA and CDR2 SQIVND (reference sequence). This CDR3 is 12 amino acids long.

The rearrangement uses TRBV6-5 and TRBJ2-1; D uncertain. The CDR3 has 14 amino acids. Trimming shortened V by 6 bases and J by 6 bases, and 15 bases separated the two germline ends. Germline V gene data show CDR1 as MNHEY and CDR2 as SVGAGI. The CDR3 region is CASSIRSRSNEQFF. In nucleotides, the CDR3 is TGTGCCAGCAGCATCCGCTCGCGTAGCAATGAGCAGTTCTTC.

The chain carries TRBV15 and TRBJ1-5; 9 bases fit TRBD1. V lost 0 bases to trimming and J lost 7 bases; unmatched junction nucleotides: 10. Germline CDR1 is LNHNV and CDR2 is YYDKDF (reference sequence). The CDR3 loop spans 17 amino acids. The CDR3 DNA is TGTGCCACCAGCAGAGAGGTGCGGACAGGGGTAGAACAGCCCCAGCATTTT. Protein: CATSREVRTGVEQPQHF.

This clonotype was recorded once. The chain links TRBV20-1 to TRBJ2-4; 7 nucleotides align to TRBD1. Gene TRBJ2-7 matches the end of the DNA better, so the J call may be wrong. This CDR3 is 13 amino acids long. CDR1 and CDR2 (germline): DFQATT, SNEGSKA (reference sequence). The DNA of the CDR3 is TGCAGTGCTAGCGAGGGACAGCACTACGAGCAGTACTTC. Protein: CSASEGQHYEQYF.

This chain connects TRBV29-1 to TRBJ2-1, with 9 bases matching TRBD2. The germline gives CDR1 SQVTM, CDR2 ANQGSEA. V was clipped by 4 bases and J by 8 bases; unmatched bases: 9. This CDR3 contains 14 residues. This CDR3 reads CSVAAGGHLDEQFF. The CDR3 DNA reads as TGCAGCGTTGCGGCGGGGGGGCATCTCGATGAGCAGTTCTTC.

The genes are TRBV5-5 and TRBJ1-5; D unclear. V gave up 0 bases and J gave up 6 bases, with 13 bases separating them. The CDR3 extends over 15 amino acids. Germline V gene data show CDR1 as SGHKS and CDR2 as YYEKEE (reference sequence). CDR3 DNA: TGTGCCAGCAGCTTGGAGAACAGTTCGTCTCAGCCCCAGCATTTT. Translating gives CASSLENSSSQPQHF.

The V and J genes are TRBV11-2 and TRBJ2-1; D is possibly TRBD2 (6 bases). Germline values: CDR1 SGHAT, CDR2 FQNNGV. Trimming cost V 2 bases and J 3 bases, with 14 bases left between them. This CDR3 contains 16 residues. CDR3 sequence: CASSLLGGVDYNEQFF. The CDR3 nucleotides read TGTGCCAGCAGCTTATTAGGCGGGGTAGACTACAATGAGCAGTTCTTC. Supplemented by reference TRBV11-2 and TRBJ2-1, the full variable domain reads EAGVAQSPRYKIIEKRQSVAFWCNPISGHATLYWYQQILGQGPKLLIQFQNNGVVDDSQLPKDRFSAERLKGVDSTLKIQPAKLEDSAVYLCASSLLGGVDYNEQFFGPGTRLTVL.

The chain couples TRBV15 to TRBJ2-4, with 8 bases aligning to TRBD1. V dropped 0 bases and J dropped 2; count of bases not matched to a gene: 15. Germline CDR1 and CDR2: LNHNV and YYDKDF (reference sequence). The CDR3 runs to 20 residues. The CDR3 spells CATSRDQADRARGSKNIQYF. DNA of the CDR3: TGTGCCACCAGCAGAGATCAGGCGGACAGGGCTAGAGGTTCCAAAAACATTCAGTACTTC.

This clonotype appeared many times. This rearrangement joins TRBV3-1 to TRBJ2-6; D remains unclear. Trimming shortened V by 0 bases and J by 4 bases, and 7 bases separated the two germline ends. The CDR3 is 15 residues long. CDR1 and CDR2 (germline): LGHDT, YNNKEL (reference sequence). The DNA of the CDR3 is TGTGCCAGCAGCCAAGATGCGAGAGGGGCCAACGTCCTGACTTTC. Translating gives CASSQDARGANVLTF.

This clonotype was detected only a few times. The chain links TRBV5-1 to TRBJ2-1; D unclear. V gave up 2 bases and J gave up 3 bases, with 9 bases separating them. The CDR3 is 14 amino acids. The V gene's germline CDR1 is SGHRS and CDR2 YFSETQ. CDR3 residues: CASSFRSVYNEQFF. The CDR3 DNA follows: TGCGCCAGCAGCTTCCGCTCGGTCTACAATGAGCAGTTCTTC.

This clonotype has just a few counts. The CDR3 is CASSSGTGGLSGANVLTF. The CDR3 nucleotides read TGCGCCAGCAGCTCAGGGACAGGGGGCCTCTCTGGGGCCAACGTCCTGACTTTC. The chain combines TRBV5-1 with TRBJ2-6; 12 bases align to TRBD1. CDR1 SGHRS and CDR2 YFSETQ come from the germline V gene. Germline trimming cut 3 bases from V and 0 bases from J; bases unmatched to any gene: 4. The CDR3 consists of 18 residues.

The chain is built from TRBV25-1 and TRBJ1-1; D unclear. Germline CDR1 and CDR2: MGHDK and SYGVNS. This CDR3 has 15 residues. Trimming removed 1 base at V and 2 bases at J, with 11 bases between. The CDR3 loop reads CASSESGWINTEAFF. CDR3 bases: TGTGCCAGCAGTGAATCCGGATGGATAAACACTGAAGCTTTCTTT.

Details on this clonotype: Germline and junction disagree at one end, which may indicate a read error. The chain employs TRBV29-1 and TRBJ2-6; tentatively, D is TRBD1 (5 bases). This CDR3 has 14 residues. Germline assignment: CDR1 SQVTM and CDR2 ANQGSEA. The CDR3 nucleotides are TGCAGCGTTGAAGGTGGATCTGGGGCCAACGTCCAGACTTTC. Protein product: CSVEGGSGANVQTF.

Only a few counts were recorded for this clonotype. The rearrangement links TRBV21-1 to TRBJ2-6; the D call TRBD1 from the table was never checked on the DNA. TRBV21-1 is termed a pseudogene. The CDR3 runs to 17 residues. This chain's CDR3 is CASNLAGEISGANVLTF. Written as DNA, the CDR3 is TGTGCCAGCAACCTGGCAGGGGAAATCTCTGGGGCCAACGTCCTGACTTTC.

V is TRBV28 and J is TRBJ2-5; 7 bases are a match to TRBD1. V lost 5 bases and J lost 4; bases outside the gene matches: 10. Germline assignment: CDR1 MDHEN and CDR2 SYDVKM. The length of the CDR3 is 15 residues. The DNA of the CDR3 is TGTGCCAGCAGTGGGCAGACAGGGTTGCGAGAGACCCAGTACTTC. Its translation is CASSGQTGLRETQYF.

The chain employs TRBV7-2 and TRBJ1-6; 7 bases are a match to TRBD1. Trimming removed 1 base from V and 11 bases from J; junction bases left unmatched: 5. Germline-derived CDR1 and CDR2 are SGHTA and FQGNSA. This CDR3 spans 14 amino acids. The DNA for the CDR3 is TGTGCCAGCAGCTTAGGACAGGGCAGGACACCCCTCCACTTT. Its translation is CASSLGQGRTPLHF.

The V call is TRBV12-3 or TRBV12-4, the J call TRBJ2-7, with TRBD2 identical over 9 bases. The length of the CDR3 is 16 residues. The ends lost 6 bases at V and 0 bases at J; junction bases unmatched: 9. The CDR3 protein is CASSSRRLADSYEQYF. CDR3 bases: TGTGCCAGCAGCTCTCGAAGACTAGCGGACTCCTACGAGCAGTACTTC.

The V call is TRBV24-1, the J call TRBJ1-5; D gene uncertain. The V and J ends lost 4 bases and 6 bases respectively, with 12 bases between them. CDR3 length: 14 residues. Germline V gene data show CDR1 as KGHDR and CDR2 as SFDVKD. The CDR3 coding sequence is TGTGCCACCAGTGAAACTTCGTACGCTCAGCCCCAGCATTTT. Its translation is CATSETSYAQPQHF.

The rearrangement joins TRBV7-3 to TRBJ2-1, with D perhaps TRBD1 (6 bases). Germline loops: CDR1 SGHTA, CDR2 FQGTGA. V dropped 8 bases and J dropped 2 bases, with 16 bases sitting between them. This CDR3 has 15 residues. In nucleotides, the CDR3 is TGTGCCAGCTCCCCCCGGGACAATCCCTACAATGAGCAGTTCTTC. This codes for CASSPRDNPYNEQFF.

The chain links TRBV6-5 to TRBJ2-1; perhaps TRBD2 as D (5 bases). V lost 10 bases and J 9 bases, leaving 13 bases between the germline ends. Per germline, CDR1 MNHEY and CDR2 SVGAGI. CDR3 size: 11 residues. Written as DNA, the CDR3 is TGTGCCATCCCGCGGCGGGTTGAGCAGTTCTTC. This sequence encodes CAIPRRVEQFF.

The chain joins TRBV12-3 or TRBV12-4 to TRBJ1-4; the match to TRBD1 covers 10 bases. CDR3 length: 17 residues. The J segment lost 4 bases and the V segment lost 5 bases, leaving 10 bases of the junction unmatched. The CDR3 DNA reads TGTGCCAGCAGTAATACGGGACAGGGGAAGAGTAATGAAAAACTGTTTTTT. Residues: CASSNTGQGKSNEKLFF.